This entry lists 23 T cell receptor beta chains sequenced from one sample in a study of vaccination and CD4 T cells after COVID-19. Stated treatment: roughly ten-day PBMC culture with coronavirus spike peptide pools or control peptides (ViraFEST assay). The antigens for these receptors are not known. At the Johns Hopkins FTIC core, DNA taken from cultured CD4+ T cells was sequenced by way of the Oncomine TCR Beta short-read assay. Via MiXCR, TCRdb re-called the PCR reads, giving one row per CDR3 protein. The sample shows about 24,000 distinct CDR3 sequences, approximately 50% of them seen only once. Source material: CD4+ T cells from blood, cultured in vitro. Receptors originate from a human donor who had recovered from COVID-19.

The CDR3 reads CASSQGRAGPGELFF. The CDR3, as DNA: TGTGCCAGCAGCCAGGGACGGGCCGGGCCCGGGGAGCTGTTTTTT. This chain uses TRBV7-2 with TRBJ2-2; tentatively, D is TRBD1 or TRBD2 (5 bases each). Germline loops: CDR1 SGHTA, CDR2 FQGNSA. This CDR3 region has 15 residues. Trimming shortened V by 5 bases and J by 6 bases, and 16 bases separated the two germline ends.

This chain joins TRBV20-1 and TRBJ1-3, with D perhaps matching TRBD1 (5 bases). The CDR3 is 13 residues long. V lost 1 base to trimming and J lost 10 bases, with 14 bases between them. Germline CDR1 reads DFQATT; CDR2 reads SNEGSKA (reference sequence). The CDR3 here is CSARGGATRTIYF. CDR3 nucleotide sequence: TGCAGTGCTAGAGGCGGGGCAACAAGGACCATATATTTT.

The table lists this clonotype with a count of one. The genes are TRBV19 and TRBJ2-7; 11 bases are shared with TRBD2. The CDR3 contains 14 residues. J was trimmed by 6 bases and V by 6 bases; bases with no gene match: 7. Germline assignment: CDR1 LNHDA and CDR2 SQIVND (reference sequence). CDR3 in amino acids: CASSLAGGGFEQYF. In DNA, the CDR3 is TGTGCCAGTAGCCTAGCGGGAGGAGGGTTCGAGCAGTACTTC.

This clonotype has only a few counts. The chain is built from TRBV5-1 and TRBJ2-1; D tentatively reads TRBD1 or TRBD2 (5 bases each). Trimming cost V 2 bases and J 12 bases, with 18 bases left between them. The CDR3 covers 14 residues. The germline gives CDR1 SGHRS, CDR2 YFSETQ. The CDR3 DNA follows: TGCGCCAGCAGCTTTGGGACCCCGGCTGTAGGGCAGTTCTTC. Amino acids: CASSFGTPAVGQFF.

CDR3 nucleotides: TGTGCCAGCAGTTATTCTTCGGGACATCTAGATAATTCACCCCTCCACTTT. Translation gives CASSYSSGHLDNSPLHF. The chain couples TRBV6-5 to TRBJ1-6, with D tentatively TRBD1 (6 bases). Germline V lookup: CDR1 MNHEY, CDR2 SVGAGI. The V end lost 3 bases, the J end lost 5 bases, and 17 bases lay between the germline ends. The CDR3 covers 17 residues.

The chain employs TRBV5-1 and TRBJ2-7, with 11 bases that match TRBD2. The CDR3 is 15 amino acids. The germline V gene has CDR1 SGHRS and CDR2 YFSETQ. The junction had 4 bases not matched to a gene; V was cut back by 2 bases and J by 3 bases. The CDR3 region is CASSLGTSGLYEQYF. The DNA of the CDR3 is TGCGCCAGCAGCTTAGGGACTAGCGGTCTCTACGAGCAGTACTTC. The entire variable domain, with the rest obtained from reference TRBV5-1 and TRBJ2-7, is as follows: KAGVTQTPRYLIKTRGQQVTLSCSPISGHRSVSWYQQTPGQGLQFLFEYFSETQRNKGNFPGRFSGRQFSNSRSEMNVSTLELGDSALYLCASSLGTSGLYEQYFGPGTRLTVT.

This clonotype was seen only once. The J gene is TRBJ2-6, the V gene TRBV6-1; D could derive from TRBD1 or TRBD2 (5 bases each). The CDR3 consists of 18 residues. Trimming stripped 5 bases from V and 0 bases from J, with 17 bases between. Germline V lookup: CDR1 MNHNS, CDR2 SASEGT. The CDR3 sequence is CASSKPGATRSGANVLTF. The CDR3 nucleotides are TGTGCCAGCAGTAAACCCGGGGCAACCCGCTCTGGGGCCAACGTCCTGACTTTC.

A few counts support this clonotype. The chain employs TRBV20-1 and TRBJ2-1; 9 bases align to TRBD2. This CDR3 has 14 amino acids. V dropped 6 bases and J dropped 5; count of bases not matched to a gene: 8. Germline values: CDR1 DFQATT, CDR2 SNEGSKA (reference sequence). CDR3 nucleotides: TGCAGTGCCACTCTAGCGGGGACCAACAATGAGCAGTTCTTC. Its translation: CSATLAGTNNEQFF.

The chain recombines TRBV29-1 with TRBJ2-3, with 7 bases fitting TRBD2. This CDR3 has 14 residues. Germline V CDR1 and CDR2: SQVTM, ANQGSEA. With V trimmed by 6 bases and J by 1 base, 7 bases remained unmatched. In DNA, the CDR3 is TGCAGCGTCTTAGCGGGCGGCGGCACAGATACGCAGTATTTT. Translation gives CSVLAGGGTDTQYF.

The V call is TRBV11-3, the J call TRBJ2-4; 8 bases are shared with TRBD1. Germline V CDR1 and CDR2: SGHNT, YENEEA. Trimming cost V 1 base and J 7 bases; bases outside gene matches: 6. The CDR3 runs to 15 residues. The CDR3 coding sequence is TGTGCCAGCAGCTTAGGGCAGGGGGCCCGCAACATTCAGTACTTC. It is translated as CASSLGQGARNIQYF.

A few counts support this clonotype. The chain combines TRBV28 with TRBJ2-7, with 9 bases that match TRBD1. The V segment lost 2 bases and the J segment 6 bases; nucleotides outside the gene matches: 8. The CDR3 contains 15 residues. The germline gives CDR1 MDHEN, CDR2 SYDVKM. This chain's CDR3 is CASSLPGTGRVEQYF. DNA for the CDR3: TGTGCCAGCAGTTTACCCGGGACAGGGCGAGTCGAGCAGTACTTC.

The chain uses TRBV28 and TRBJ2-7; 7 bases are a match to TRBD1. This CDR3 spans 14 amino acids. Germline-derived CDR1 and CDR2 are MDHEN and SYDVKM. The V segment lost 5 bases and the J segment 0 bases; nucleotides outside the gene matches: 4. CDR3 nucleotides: TGTGCCAGCAGTAAATCAGGGGGCTCCTACGAGCAGTACTTC. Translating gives CASSKSGGSYEQYF.

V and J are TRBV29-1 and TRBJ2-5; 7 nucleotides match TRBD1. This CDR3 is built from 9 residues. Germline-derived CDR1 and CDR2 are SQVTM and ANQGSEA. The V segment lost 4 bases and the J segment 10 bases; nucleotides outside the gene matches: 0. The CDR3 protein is CSVGDSQYF. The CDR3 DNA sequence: TGCAGCGTTGGGGACAGCCAGTACTTC.

The CDR3 sequence is CSARDWEGRGNQPQHF. The CDR3 DNA reads as TGCAGTGCTAGAGATTGGGAGGGTAGGGGCAATCAGCCCCAGCATTTT. The gene calls are TRBV20-1 and TRBJ1-5; D gene unclear. The CDR3 covers 16 residues. V was clipped by 0 bases and J by 2 bases, with 14 bases between them. The germline V gene has CDR1 DFQATT and CDR2 SNEGSKA (reference sequence).

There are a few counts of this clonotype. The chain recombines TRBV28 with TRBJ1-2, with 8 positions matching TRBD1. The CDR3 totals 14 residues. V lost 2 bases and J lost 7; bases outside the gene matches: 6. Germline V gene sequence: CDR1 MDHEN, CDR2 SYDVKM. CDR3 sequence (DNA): TGTGCCAGCAGTTTAATGGACAGGGTTGGTGGCTACACCTTC. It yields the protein CASSLMDRVGGYTF.

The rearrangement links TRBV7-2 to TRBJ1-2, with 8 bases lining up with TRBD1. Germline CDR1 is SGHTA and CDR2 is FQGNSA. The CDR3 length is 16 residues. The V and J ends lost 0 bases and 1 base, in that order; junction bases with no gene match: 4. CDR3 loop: CASSLAYRGNNYGYTF. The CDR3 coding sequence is TGTGCCAGCAGCTTAGCCTACAGGGGGAATAACTATGGCTACACCTTC.

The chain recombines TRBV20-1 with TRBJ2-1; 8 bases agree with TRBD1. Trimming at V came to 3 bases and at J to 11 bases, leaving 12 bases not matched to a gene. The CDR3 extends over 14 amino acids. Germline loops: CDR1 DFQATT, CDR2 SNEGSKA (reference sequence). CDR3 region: CSASSRRTGLKQFF. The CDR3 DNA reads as TGCAGTGCTAGCTCCAGGAGGACAGGGCTCAAGCAGTTCTTC.

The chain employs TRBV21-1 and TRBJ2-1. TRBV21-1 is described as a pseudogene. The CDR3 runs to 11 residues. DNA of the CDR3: TGTGCCAGCAGCAAAAATAATGAGCAGTTCTTC. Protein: CASSKNNEQFF.

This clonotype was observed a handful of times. The CDR3 DNA sequence: TGTGCCATCAGTCTGGGGGGAAGGGACTCTTCCTACGAGCAGTACTTC. Its protein product is CAISLGGRDSSYEQYF. The gene calls are TRBV10-3 and TRBJ2-7, with D maybe TRBD2 (6 bases). The CDR3 contains 16 residues. V gave up 5 bases and J gave up 1 base, with 18 bases separating them. Germline V gene data show CDR1 as ENHRY and CDR2 as SYGVKD.

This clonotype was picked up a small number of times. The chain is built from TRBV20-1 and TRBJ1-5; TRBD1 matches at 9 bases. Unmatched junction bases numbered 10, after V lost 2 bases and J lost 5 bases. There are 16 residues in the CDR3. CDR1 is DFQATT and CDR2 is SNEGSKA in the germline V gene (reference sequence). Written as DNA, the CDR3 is TGCAGTGCTAGAAGTACAGGGGGCCGGGGGCATCAGCCCCAGCATTTT. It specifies CSARSTGGRGHQPQHF.

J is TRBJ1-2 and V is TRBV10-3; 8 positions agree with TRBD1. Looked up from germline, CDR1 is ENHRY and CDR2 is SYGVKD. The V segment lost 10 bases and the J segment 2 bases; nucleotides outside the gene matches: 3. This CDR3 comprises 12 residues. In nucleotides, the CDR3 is TGTGCCAGCCGGACAGGGAACTATGGCTACACCTTC. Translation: CASRTGNYGYTF.

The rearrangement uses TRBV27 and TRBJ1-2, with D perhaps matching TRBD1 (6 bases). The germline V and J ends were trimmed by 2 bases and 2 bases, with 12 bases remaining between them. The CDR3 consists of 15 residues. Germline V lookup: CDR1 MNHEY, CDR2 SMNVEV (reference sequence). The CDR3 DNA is TGTGCCAGCAGTTTAGGGGGGGCGGTGAACTATGGCTACACCTTC. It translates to CASSLGGAVNYGYTF.

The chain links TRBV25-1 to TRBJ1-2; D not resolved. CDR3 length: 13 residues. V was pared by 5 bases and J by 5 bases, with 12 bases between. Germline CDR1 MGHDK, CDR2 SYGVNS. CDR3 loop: CASSLRRAYGYTF. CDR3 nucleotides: TGTGCCAGCAGTCTAAGAAGGGCTTATGGCTACACCTTC.